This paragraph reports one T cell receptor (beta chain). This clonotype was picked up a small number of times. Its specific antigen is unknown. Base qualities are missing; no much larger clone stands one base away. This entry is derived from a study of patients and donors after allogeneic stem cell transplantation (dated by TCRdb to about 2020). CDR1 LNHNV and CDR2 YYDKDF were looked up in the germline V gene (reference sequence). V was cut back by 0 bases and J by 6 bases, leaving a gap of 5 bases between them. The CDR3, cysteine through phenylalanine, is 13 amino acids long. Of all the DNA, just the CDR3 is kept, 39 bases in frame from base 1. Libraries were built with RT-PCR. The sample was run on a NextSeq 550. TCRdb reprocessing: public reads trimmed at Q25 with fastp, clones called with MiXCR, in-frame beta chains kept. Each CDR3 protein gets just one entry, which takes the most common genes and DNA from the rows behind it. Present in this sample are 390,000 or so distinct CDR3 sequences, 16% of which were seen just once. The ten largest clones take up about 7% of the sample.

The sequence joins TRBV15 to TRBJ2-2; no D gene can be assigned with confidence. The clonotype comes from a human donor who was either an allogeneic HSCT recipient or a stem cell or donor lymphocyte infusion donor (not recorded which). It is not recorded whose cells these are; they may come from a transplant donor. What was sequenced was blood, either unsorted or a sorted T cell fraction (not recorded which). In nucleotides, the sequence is TGTGCCACCAGCAGAGACATAGCCGGGGAGCTGTTTTTT. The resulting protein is CATSRDIAGELFF.